There are many counts of the clone carrying this TCR beta chain. Antigen specificity is unknown. This sample was taken from a study of T-cell memory formation after mild COVID-19. Looking at the study overall: Largely donor-specific sequence clusters came from a couple of donors.

CDR1 is LGHNA, CDR2 YNFKEQ, per germline. CDR3 size: 15 residues. Trimming took 0 bases from V and 1 from J; bases not matched to a gene: 1. TCR alpha and TCR beta cDNA libraries carrying sample barcodes and UMIs came from 5'RACE with constant-segment primers. MiXCR, run by TCRdb on the 5' RACE reads, gives a single entry per CDR3 protein. Here the sample spans 200,000 to 250,000 distinct CDR3 sequences, around 10% being singletons. Notes on the study in general: Clones contracting over day 15 to 85 were CD4/CD8 balanced, with later expanders leaning CD4+. The CD4+ clones that contracted clustered mainly within CM and EM, and the CD8+ clones concentrated in EMRA.

The sequenced sample consisted of PBMCs or a T cell subset sorted from them (not recorded which). The receptor was isolated from a man aged 18 to 29 who had mild COVID-19 (a few samples of this study predate the infection). Cell type and time point are not known. J is TRBJ2-3 and V is TRBV4-2, with 7 bases matching TRBD2. Written as DNA, the CDR3 is TGTGCCAGCAGCCAAGATCGGGGGGGCACAGATACGCAGTATTTT. Its protein product is CASSQDRGGTDTQYF.